Below, 15 T cell receptor beta chains from the same sample are listed, as sequenced in a study of T cells after yellow fever vaccination. TCRdb itself ran the 5' RACE reads through MiXCR, one entry per CDR3 protein. Of under 150,000 distinct CDR3 sequences in the sample, 6.5% to 8.5% were seen once. The material was CD4+ T cells sorted from PBMCs, obtained 5 days after the yellow fever booster vaccination. These receptors all stem from a man aged 30 to 45 who received the YFV17D yellow fever vaccine.

This clonotype occurred many times. The chain links TRBV10-3 to TRBJ2-5; D remains ambiguous. CDR1 ENHRY and CDR2 SYGVKD come from the germline V gene. Trimming cost V 5 bases and J 5 bases, with 12 bases left between them. The CDR3 is 13 amino acids. CDR3 region: CAISSNLGETQYF. For the CDR3, the DNA is TGTGCCATCAGTAGTAACCTTGGGGAGACCCAGTACTTC.

In regard to this clonotype: A much larger clone differs by one base, so this may be a read error. Since the CDR3 does not end with the conserved phenylalanine or tryptophan, this likely comes from a read error. The chain is built from TRBV20-1 and TRBJ2-5; no definite D call. The length of the CDR3 is 11 residues. Germline CDR1 DFQATT, CDR2 SNEGSKA (reference sequence). With 6 bases removed from V and 4 bases from J, the gap between germline ends came to 9 bases. Written as DNA, the CDR3 is TGCAGTGCCCGGGCCCCAGAGACCCAGTACGTC. As protein: CSARAPETQYV.

In its sample, this clonotype was seen many times. The chain links TRBV12-3 or TRBV12-4 to TRBJ2-3, with no clear D. Between the trimmed V and J ends, which lost 5 bases and 14 bases, there was a span of 5 bases. This CDR3 comprises 8 residues. This CDR3 reads CASSPLYF. The CDR3 DNA is TGTGCCAGCAGTCCTCTGTATTTT.

The genes are TRBV30 and TRBJ1-3; 7 nucleotides align to TRBD1. Germline CDR1 reads GTSNPN; CDR2 reads SVGIG (reference sequence). The CDR3 spans 13 residues. The V and J ends lost 4 bases and 7 bases, in that order; junction bases with no gene match: 7. The CDR3 loop is CAWKNRGSNTIYF. The CDR3 DNA is TGTGCCTGGAAGAACAGGGGTTCGAACACCATATATTTT.

This clonotype showed up many times. This rearrangement joins TRBV7-8 to TRBJ1-4; D is unresolved. This CDR3 spans 13 amino acids. Looked up from germline, CDR1 is SGHVS and CDR2 is FQNEAQ. The ends were cut back, 5 bases at V and 4 bases at J, with 8 bases in the middle. CDR3 amino acids: CASSPRFNEKLFF. The CDR3 coding sequence is TGTGCCAGCAGCCCCAGATTTAATGAAAAACTGTTTTTT.

The table lists this clonotype with many counts. The genes are TRBV6-5 and TRBJ2-4, with TRBD2 matching 13 bases. The germline V gene encodes CDR1 MNHEY and CDR2 SVGAGI. The CDR3 spans 17 residues. V dropped 4 bases and J dropped 3; count of bases not matched to a gene: 6. The CDR3 sequence: CASSSGLAGAVKNIQYF. The CDR3 DNA reads as TGTGCCAGCAGTTCCGGACTAGCGGGAGCAGTCAAAAACATTCAGTACTTC.

This clonotype has ten or more counts. The chain combines TRBV29-1 with TRBJ2-7; no clear D. The germline gives CDR1 SQVTM, CDR2 ANQGSEA. The length of the CDR3 is 12 residues. Trimming cost V 5 bases and J 3 bases, with 11 bases left between them. The CDR3 nucleotides read TGCAGCGTTAGTGGGAAAAACTACGAGCAGTACTTC. This codes for CSVSGKNYEQYF.

This clonotype was detected ten times or more. The chain links TRBV29-1 to TRBJ2-7; 8 bases line up with TRBD1. CDR1 SQVTM and CDR2 ANQGSEA come from the germline V gene. With V trimmed by 7 bases and J by 5 bases, 7 bases remained unmatched. The CDR3 extends over 12 amino acids. CDR3 in amino acids: CSAGQGRDEQYF. DNA of the CDR3: TGCAGCGCCGGACAGGGAAGGGACGAGCAGTACTTC.

There are a few counts of this clonotype. The rearrangement uses TRBV6-1 and TRBJ2-3; 8 bases line up with TRBD1. The V gene's germline CDR1 is MNHNS and CDR2 SASEGT. The CDR3 sequence is 15 residues long. After removal of 4 bases from V and 2 bases from J, the junction contained 5 bases not matched to a gene. CDR3 in amino acids: CASSAHRGATDTQYF. CDR3 coding DNA: TGTGCCAGCAGTGCCCACAGGGGGGCCACAGATACGCAGTATTTT.

This clonotype was observed at least ten times. The chain has TRBV5-1 and TRBJ2-3; 13 bases are shared with TRBD2. With 2 bases clipped from V and 5 bases from J, the junction kept 8 bases outside the gene matches. The CDR3 sequence is 17 residues long. Germline V gene lookup returns CDR1 SGHRS and CDR2 YFSETQ. This CDR3 is CASSLSTSGRALDTQYF. Here the CDR3 DNA reads TGCGCCAGCAGCTTAAGTACTAGCGGGAGGGCCTTAGATACGCAGTATTTT.

This clonotype came up many times. The chain couples TRBV7-8 to TRBJ2-6; maybe TRBD1 (6 bases). V was cut by 3 bases and J by 2 bases, with 14 bases left in between. This CDR3 has 17 amino acids. CDR1 and CDR2 (germline): SGHVS, FQNEAQ. CDR3 sequence reads: CASSFITGMTGANVLTF. Written as DNA, the CDR3 is TGTGCCAGCAGCTTCATCACAGGGATGACTGGGGCCAACGTCCTGACTTTC. The full variable domain, in which reference TRBV7-8 and TRBJ2-6 provide the parts outside the CDR3, is GAGVSQSPRYKVAKRGQDVALRCDPISGHVSLFWYQQALGQGPEFLTYFQNEAQLDKSGLPSDRFFAERPEGSVSTLKIQRTQQEDSAVYLCASSFITGMTGANVLTFGAGSRLTVL.

In this sample, this clonotype turned up many times. The J gene is TRBJ2-7, the V gene TRBV6-6, with TRBD1 as a possible D gene (6 bases). The CDR3 length is 13 residues. V was trimmed by 6 bases and J by 1 base, leaving 10 bases between them. CDR1 MNHNY and CDR2 SVGAGI come from the germline V gene (reference sequence). This chain's CDR3 is CASSNGQSYEQYF. DNA for the CDR3: TGTGCCAGCAGCAACGGACAGTCCTACGAGCAGTACTTC.

This clonotype was seen at least ten times. The CDR3 bases are TGTGCCAGCAGTTGGGGGTCTCGGTCCGAAAAACTGTTTTTT. Protein: CASSWGSRSEKLFF. This chain connects TRBV27 to TRBJ1-4, with D possibly being TRBD1 (5 bases). Germline V lookup: CDR1 MNHEY, CDR2 SMNVEV (reference sequence). The CDR3 runs 14 residues. Trimming removed 4 bases from V and 8 bases from J, with 14 bases in between.

The chain has TRBV9 and TRBJ2-5, with TRBD1 as a possible D gene (5 bases). Trimming pared 4 bases from V and 3 bases from J, leaving 13 bases between. The CDR3 consists of 14 residues. Per the germline V gene, CDR1 is SGDLS and CDR2 is YYNGEE. CDR3 sequence: CASSPTDTKETQYF. The CDR3 DNA is TGTGCCAGCAGCCCAACGGACACGAAAGAGACCCAGTACTTC.

This clonotype was detected ten times or more. The V gene is TRBV20-1, the J gene TRBJ2-7, with a tentative D call TRBD2 (6 bases). This CDR3 has 14 residues. Germline V CDR1 and CDR2: DFQATT, SNEGSKA (reference sequence). The germline V and J ends were trimmed by 3 bases and 0 bases, with 12 bases remaining between them. The chain's CDR3 is CSASGTFNSYEQYF. In nucleotides, the CDR3 is TGCAGTGCTAGCGGGACTTTTAACTCCTACGAGCAGTACTTC.